These 19 T cell receptor beta chains share one sample of origin, sequenced in a study of blood T cell repertoires in COVID-19. Profiled with immunoSEQ multiplex PCR; TCRdb holds only in-frame clones, not every one. The table includes roughly 130,000 clones, roughly 85% detected once. Sequenced sample: peripheral blood. These receptors originate from a man aged 60 to 69 with acute or convalescent COVID-19.

J is TRBJ2-4 and V is TRBV3-1 (or the pseudogene TRBV3-2), with 7 bases fitting TRBD1. CDR1 LGHDT and CDR2 YNNKEL come from the germline V gene (reference sequence). The CDR3 consists of 14 residues. After removal of 2 bases from V and 8 bases from J, the junction contained 6 bases not matched to a gene. The CDR3 spells CASSQQGVWDIQYF. In DNA, the CDR3 is TGTGCCAGCAGCCAACAGGGGGTTTGGGACATTCAGTACTTC.

The chain employs TRBV5-6 and TRBJ1-6; 7 bases match TRBD1. The ends lost 4 bases at V and 7 bases at J; junction bases unmatched: 5. The CDR3 length is 14 residues. From germline, CDR1 is SGHDT and CDR2 YYEEEE. DNA for the CDR3: TGTGCCAGCAGCCCGACAGGGCAGAATTCACCCCTCCACTTT. Translation: CASSPTGQNSPLHF.

The chain couples TRBV12-3 or TRBV12-4 to TRBJ2-1; 10 bases align to TRBD2. The CDR3 extends over 13 amino acids. Unmatched junction bases numbered 5, after V lost 6 bases and J lost 9 bases. The DNA for the CDR3 is TGTGCCAGCAGAACTGGACTAGCGGCTGAGCAGTTCTTC. It translates to CASRTGLAAEQFF.

The chain couples TRBV5-1 to TRBJ2-6; weak D call: TRBD1 (6 bases). The CDR3 sequence is 15 residues long. Per the germline V gene, CDR1 is SGHRS and CDR2 is YFSETQ. V lost 0 bases and J lost 2, with 6 bases in between. This CDR3 reads CASSLGQAGANVLTF. In DNA form, the CDR3 reads TGCGCCAGCAGCTTGGGACAGGCTGGGGCCAACGTCCTGACTTTC.

This chain joins TRBV12-3 or TRBV12-4 and TRBJ1-2; D not resolved. V was clipped by 10 bases and J by 4 bases, with 10 bases between them. CDR3 length: 11 residues. The DNA of the CDR3 is TGTGCCACCTCGCGGAGCTATGGCTACACCTTC. This translates into CATSRSYGYTF.

The CDR3 loop is CASSFGTGESYEQYF. The CDR3 coding sequence is TGTGCCAGCAGTTTCGGGACAGGGGAGTCCTACGAGCAGTACTTC. The chain links TRBV7-6 to TRBJ2-7; 10 nucleotides agree with TRBD1. V lost 6 bases, J lost 1 base, and 6 bases stayed unmatched. The germline V gene has CDR1 SGHVS and CDR2 FNYEAQ. The CDR3 has 15 residues. Using reference TRBV7-6 and TRBJ2-7 for the parts outside the CDR3, the full variable domain is GAGVSQSPRYKVTKRGQDVALRCDPISGHVSLYWYRQALGQGPEFLTYFNYEAQQDKSGLPNDRFSAERPEGSISTLTIQRTEQRDSAMYRCASSFGTGESYEQYFGPGTRLTVT.

Concerning this clone: This CDR3 is also generated by other DNA sequences in the sample. V is TRBV25-1 and J is TRBJ1-1, with D perhaps matching TRBD1 (5 bases). Looked up from germline, CDR1 is MGHDK and CDR2 is SYGVNS. The V end was cut by 0 bases, the J end by 1 base, with 6 bases between. The CDR3 is made up of 14 amino acids. DNA for the CDR3: TGTGCCAGCAGTGAATACGGGGGGAACACTGAAGCTTTCTTT. Residues: CASSEYGGNTEAFF.

The V gene is TRBV28, the J gene TRBJ2-1; 9 bases agree with TRBD2. Unmatched junction bases numbered 11, after V lost 5 bases and J lost 3 bases. The germline CDR1 and CDR2 sequences are MDHEN and SYDVKM. The CDR3 sequence is 17 residues long. DNA for the CDR3: TGTGCCAGCAGTCCCTTTTATAGCGGGAGAAGCTACAATGAGCAGTTCTTC. Protein sequence: CASSPFYSGRSYNEQFF.

This chain links TRBV5-4 with TRBJ1-1; D unresolved. The CDR3 has 15 amino acids. Germline CDR1 and CDR2: SGHNT and YYREEE (reference sequence). V was shortened by 0 bases and J by 1 base, with 10 bases between the two germline ends. CDR3 sequence (DNA): TGTGCCAGCAGCTTGGCCCCCATGTCGAACACTGAAGCTTTCTTT. It is translated as CASSLAPMSNTEAFF.

This chain links TRBV14 with TRBJ2-7, with 9 nucleotides matching TRBD1. With 0 bases clipped from V and 3 bases from J, the junction kept 3 bases outside the gene matches. The germline gives CDR1 SGHDN, CDR2 FVKESK. The CDR3 length is 15 residues. The CDR3 here is CASSQDGTGSYEQYF. The CDR3 nucleotides are TGTGCCAGCAGCCAAGACGGGACAGGGAGCTACGAGCAGTACTTC.

The rearrangement joins TRBV10-1 to TRBJ2-5; TRBD1 might be the D (5 bases). CDR1 WNHNN and CDR2 SYGVQD come from the germline V gene (reference sequence). Trimming stripped 6 bases from V and 5 bases from J, with 22 bases between. The CDR3 totals 16 residues. CDR3 DNA sequence: TGCGCCAGCAGATCAAGGGGCAGGGTGAGATTGGAGACCCAGTACTTC. The encoded protein is CASRSRGRVRLETQYF.

In its sample, this clone was seen a few times. This chain uses TRBV28 with TRBJ2-7; a weak D match, TRBD2 (7 bases). The germline gives CDR1 MDHEN, CDR2 SYDVKM. This CDR3 contains 14 residues. Trimming removed 5 bases at V and 2 bases at J, with 13 bases between. The CDR3 loop is CASSGRGVTYEQYF. The CDR3 DNA is TGTGCCAGCAGTGGGAGGGGGGTTACCTACGAGCAGTACTTC.

This chain connects TRBV25-1 to TRBJ1-3, with D possibly matching TRBD1 (5 bases). Germline CDR1 reads MGHDK; CDR2 reads SYGVNS. The CDR3 is made up of 14 amino acids. Deletions cut 6 bases from V and 11 bases from J, with 20 bases between. The CDR3 spells CASSLTASQGAIYF. CDR3 nucleotide sequence: TGTGCCAGCAGCCTGACAGCCTCGCAAGGGGCCATATATTTT.

The chain combines TRBV6-2 or TRBV6-3 with TRBJ2-2; TRBD2 agrees at 9 bases. The germline V gene has CDR1 MNHEY and CDR2 SVGEGT. The length of the CDR3 is 20 residues. V was clipped by 0 bases and J by 6 bases; unmatched bases: 17. The CDR3 DNA reads TGTGCCAGCAGTTACTCTCTCGGGATGGTAGCGGGAGTTCGGTCCGGGGAGCTGTTTTTT. Protein sequence: CASSYSLGMVAGVRSGELFF.

This rearrangement joins TRBV5-1 to TRBJ2-3, with 7 bases that match TRBD2. After removal of 0 bases from V and 0 bases from J, the junction contained 4 bases not matched to a gene. The CDR3 extends over 16 amino acids. CDR1 and CDR2 (germline): SGHRS, YFSETQ. The CDR3 bases are TGCGCCAGCAGCTTGGAGCTAGCGGTCAGCACAGATACGCAGTATTTT. Protein product: CASSLELAVSTDTQYF.

V and J are TRBV9 and TRBJ1-3; 9 bases align to TRBD1. The germline V gene encodes CDR1 SGDLS and CDR2 YYNGEE. Trimming took 4 bases from V and 3 from J; bases not matched to a gene: 8. CDR3 size: 16 residues. The CDR3 spells CASSMRDREFGNTIYF. In DNA form, the CDR3 reads TGTGCCAGCAGCATGAGGGACAGGGAGTTTGGAAACACCATATATTTT.

V is TRBV24-1 and J is TRBJ2-1, with D perhaps matching TRBD2 (5 bases). CDR1 is KGHDR, CDR2 SFDVKD, per germline. V lost 6 bases, J lost 8 bases, and 13 bases lay in between. The CDR3 runs to 13 residues. CDR3 protein: CATSPSRTDEQFF. The DNA for the CDR3 is TGTGCCACCAGTCCTTCCCGGACTGATGAGCAGTTCTTC.

The J gene is TRBJ1-5, the V gene TRBV6-6, with 12 positions matching TRBD1. The CDR3 spans 19 residues. The V segment lost 5 bases and the J segment 0 bases; nucleotides outside the gene matches: 11. Germline CDR1 and CDR2: MNHNY and SVGAGI (reference sequence). The CDR3 DNA reads as TGTGCCAGCAGTCCATTCCCCGGGACAGGGGGCCTTAGCAATCAGCCCCAGCATTTT. It yields the protein CASSPFPGTGGLSNQPQHF.

J is TRBJ1-1 and V is TRBV5-4, with D perhaps matching TRBD1 (5 bases). V lost 3 bases to trimming and J lost 1 base, with 16 bases between them. The CDR3 has 16 residues. Germline assignment: CDR1 SGHNT and CDR2 YYREEE (reference sequence). The CDR3 region has the DNA TGTGCCAGCAGCTCCGACCGGGGGTCGAGGAACACTGAAGCTTTCTTT. Encoded protein: CASSSDRGSRNTEAFF.